The T cell receptor (beta chain) described here comes from a study of blood T cells in healthy people across ages. This clonotype was seen more than once but under ten times. With a J-beta primer mix and a sample-barcoded 5' primer, a second PCR ran 7 to 11 cycles. Every cDNA molecule bore a tag from a template-switch adaptor containing 12 random nucleotides. TCRdb re-analysed the 5' RACE reads in MiXCR, keeping a single row per CDR3 protein. The sample consists of about 500,000 distinct CDR3 sequences, less than 25% of them appearing once. These data also featured in a second study, about T cells of mothers and their children.

Material for sequencing was blood. The sequence was collected from a boy between 10 and 17 years old in good health.

CDR3 DNA sequence: TGTGCCAGCAGCGTAGGGTCACTAGCGGGGACATACACAGATACGCAGTATTTT. Translation gives CASSVGSLAGTYTDTQYF. This chain uses TRBV9 with TRBJ2-3, with TRBD2 matching over 10 bases. Losses at the gene ends were 0 bases for V and 2 bases for J; bases not matched to a gene: 9. The length of the CDR3 is 18 residues. CDR1 SGDLS and CDR2 YYNGEE come from the germline V gene.